This TCR beta chain was recorded in a study of T-cell memory formation after mild COVID-19. On the study more broadly: Largely donor-specific TCR clusters were found.

The sample holds a few counts of this clonotype. As yet, its antigen is unknown. Overall study results and limits: Some responding clones appeared in pre-infection memory, suggesting cross-reactive memory joined.

The V gene's germline CDR1 is SQVTM and CDR2 ANQGSEA. The CDR3 has 14 residues. V shed 4 bases and J 1 base; nucleotides not matched to a gene: 6. Via MiXCR, TCRdb re-called the 5' RACE reads, giving one row per CDR3 protein. The table shows around 260,000 distinct CDR3 sequences, with around 16% occurring only once. The sequencing sample was made of PBMCs or a T cell subset sorted from them (not recorded which). The chain recombines TRBV29-1 with TRBJ1-1, with 7 bases matching TRBD1. This receptor was obtained from a man aged 18 to 29 who had mild COVID-19 (a few samples of this study predate the infection). Cell type and time point are not known. This chain's CDR3 is CSVALRTGNTEAFF. The CDR3 nucleotides read TGCAGCGTTGCTCTAAGGACAGGGAACACTGAAGCTTTCTTT.